The 21 T cell receptor beta chains below were found in one sample sequenced in a study of blood T cell repertoires in COVID-19. Profiling relied on immunoSEQ multiplex PCR, and the TCRdb table lists in-frame clones only, not all of them. The data show tens of thousands of clones, around 90% seen once. Sequencing used peripheral blood. These receptors came from a man aged 45 to 65 with acute or convalescent COVID-19.

The V and J genes are TRBV29-1 and TRBJ2-7, with D perhaps TRBD2 (7 bases). CDR1 SQVTM and CDR2 ANQGSEA come from the germline V gene. This CDR3 is 13 amino acids long. V lost 6 bases, J lost 4 bases, and 16 bases lay in between. The CDR3 nucleotides read TGCAGCGTGACGGGGGGCGAAGGTTACGAGCAGTACTTC. It translates to CSVTGGEGYEQYF.

The V and J genes are TRBV9 and TRBJ1-2, with 8 bases lining up with TRBD1. V shed 3 bases, J shed 8 bases, and the junction held 9 bases outside the gene matches. Germline CDR1 reads SGDLS; CDR2 reads YYNGEE. The CDR3 contains 14 residues. The CDR3 sequence: CASSDQGAEAGYTF. The CDR3, as DNA: TGTGCCAGCAGCGACCAGGGGGCTGAGGCGGGCTACACCTTC. The whole variable domain, filled in from reference TRBV9 and TRBJ1-2, reads DSGVTQTPKHLITATGQRVTLRCSPRSGDLSVYWYQQSLDQGLQFLIQYYNGEERAKGNILERFSAQQFPDLHSELNLSSLELGDSALYFCASSDQGAEAGYTFGSGTRLTVV.

The chain links TRBV30 to TRBJ1-1; D not resolved. CDR3 size: 15 residues. The germline CDR1 and CDR2 sequences are GTSNPN and SVGIG (reference sequence). V lost 3 bases to trimming and J lost 3 bases, with 17 bases between them. DNA of the CDR3: TGTGCCTGGAGATCTTTGGGAGTGACCCACACTGAAGCTTTCTTT. Residues: CAWRSLGVTHTEAFF.

This chain uses TRBV3-1 (or the pseudogene TRBV3-2) with TRBJ2-2; possible D gene TRBD2, 6 bases. Per the germline V gene, CDR1 is LGHDT and CDR2 is YNNKEL (reference sequence). This CDR3 contains 13 residues. V was cut by 4 bases and J by 3 bases, with 6 bases left in between. The CDR3 coding sequence is TGTGCCAGCAGCCGGGGGGACACCGGGGAGCTGTTTTTT. This encodes CASSRGDTGELFF.

V gene TRBV28 combines with J gene TRBJ2-2, with 14 bases fitting TRBD2. The CDR3 length is 17 residues. The ends lost 6 bases at V and 5 bases at J; junction bases unmatched: 8. The germline gives CDR1 MDHEN, CDR2 SYDVKM. CDR3 in amino acids: CASRPGLAGAGTGELFF. The DNA of the CDR3 is TGTGCCAGCAGGCCGGGACTAGCGGGAGCGGGGACCGGGGAGCTGTTTTTT.

This sequence joins TRBV11-3 and TRBJ1-5; a possible D gene is TRBD1 (6 bases). The CDR3 covers 17 residues. Germline V lookup: CDR1 SGHNT, CDR2 YENEEA. V lost 5 bases, J lost 4 bases, and 21 bases lay in between. CDR3 in amino acids: CASSLRHYRVGNQPQHF. DNA of the CDR3: TGTGCCAGCAGCCTACGTCACTACAGGGTAGGGAATCAGCCCCAGCATTTT.

V is TRBV3-1 (or the pseudogene TRBV3-2) and J is TRBJ2-7; D may be TRBD1 (6 bases). Germline CDR1 LGHDT, CDR2 YNNKEL (reference sequence). The CDR3 totals 18 residues. Trimming cost V 1 base and J 3 bases, with 22 bases left between them. CDR3 residues: CASSQVGLQGTIGYEQYF. The CDR3 nucleotides are TGTGCCAGCAGCCAAGTCGGCCTACAGGGTACGATCGGCTACGAGCAGTACTTC.

CDR3 sequence reads: CAISEGSDRIWGYTF. CDR3 in DNA: TGTGCCATCAGTGAGGGATCCGACAGGATATGGGGCTACACCTTC. The V call is TRBV10-3, the J call TRBJ1-2; D may be TRBD1 (6 bases). Looked up from germline, CDR1 is ENHRY and CDR2 is SYGVKD. CDR3 length: 15 amino acids. V shed 2 bases and J shed 8 bases, with 18 bases lying between them.

The genes are TRBV10-1 and TRBJ1-1; perhaps TRBD1 as D (6 bases). The V gene's germline CDR1 is WNHNN and CDR2 SYGVQD (reference sequence). This CDR3 is built from 12 residues. V was shortened by 6 bases and J by 6 bases, with 11 bases between the two germline ends. CDR3 DNA sequence: TGCGCCAGCAGCCCAGACAGGTCTGAAGCTTTCTTT. Amino acid sequence: CASSPDRSEAFF.

The gene calls are TRBV10-3 and TRBJ2-5; 10 nucleotides agree with TRBD1. The CDR3 has 14 residues. CDR1 ENHRY and CDR2 SYGVKD come from the germline V gene. The V gene end was trimmed by 10 bases and the J gene end by 1 base; junction bases not matched to a gene: 6. This CDR3 is CATDRGRSQETQYF. The CDR3, as DNA: TGTGCCACCGACAGGGGGCGAAGCCAAGAGACCCAGTACTTC.

The rearrangement joins TRBV12-5 to TRBJ1-1, with a possible D match to TRBD1 (5 bases). Trimming pared 3 bases from V and 1 base from J, leaving 6 bases between. CDR3 length equals 13 residues. Germline V lookup: CDR1 LGHNT, CDR2 FRNRAP. The DNA for the CDR3 is TGTGCTAGTGGTTTCACAGGGAACACTGAAGCTTTCTTT. This encodes CASGFTGNTEAFF.

This clone was found once. The V gene is TRBV19, the J gene TRBJ2-1; possible D gene TRBD2, 6 bases. The CDR3 extends over 14 amino acids. Trimming cost V 1 base and J 4 bases, with 8 bases left between them. The germline CDR1 and CDR2 sequences are LNHDA and SQIVND (reference sequence). The CDR3 DNA is TGTGCCAGTAGTATAGTACTAGCTTACAATGAGCAGTTCTTC. Translated, it gives CASSIVLAYNEQFF.

The chain has TRBV9 and TRBJ2-3; D perhaps matches TRBD1 (6 bases). CDR3 length equals 15 residues. Germline V gene lookup returns CDR1 SGDLS and CDR2 YYNGEE. Trimming removed 2 bases from V and 3 bases from J, with 13 bases in between. CDR3 in DNA: TGTGCCAGCAGCGTGAGGGCAGGGGATACAGATACGCAGTATTTT. Protein: CASSVRAGDTDTQYF.

The chain combines TRBV25-1 with TRBJ2-2; the match to TRBD1 covers 8 bases. Germline-derived CDR1 and CDR2 are MGHDK and SYGVNS. The V and J ends lost 5 bases and 7 bases, in that order; junction bases with no gene match: 6. The CDR3 is made up of 14 amino acids. CDR3 DNA sequence: TGTGCCAGCAGTCGGACAGGGCGGGTCGGGGAGCTGTTTTTT. Protein: CASSRTGRVGELFF.

The chain employs TRBV7-3 and TRBJ1-2, with unresolved D. Germline V CDR1 and CDR2: SGHTA, FQGTGA. The V and J ends lost 5 bases and 2 bases respectively, with 9 bases between them. This CDR3 has 13 amino acids. The CDR3, as DNA: TGTGCCAGCAGCCTCGGAGAGAACTATGGCTACACCTTC. This translates into CASSLGENYGYTF.

The V gene is TRBV27, the J gene TRBJ1-5; no clear D gene. CDR1 MNHEY and CDR2 SMNVEV come from the germline V gene (reference sequence). This CDR3 has 14 amino acids. V was shortened by 2 bases and J by 6 bases, with 11 bases between the two germline ends. CDR3: CASSLGRGGQPQHF. CDR3 bases: TGTGCCAGCAGTTTAGGGCGGGGTGGTCAGCCCCAGCATTTT.

The gene calls are TRBV30 and TRBJ1-1; D ambiguous. The CDR3 consists of 13 residues. Germline V gene sequence: CDR1 GTSNPN, CDR2 SVGIG (reference sequence). The V gene lost 0 bases and the J gene lost 1 base, with 6 bases spanning the gap. The CDR3 DNA is TGTGCCTGGAGTGTATATTCGAACACTGAAGCTTTCTTT. This gives the protein CAWSVYSNTEAFF.

The chain joins TRBV28 to TRBJ1-1; D gene unclear. Trimming removed 6 bases at V and 4 bases at J, with 15 bases between. The CDR3 sequence is 14 residues long. Per the germline V gene, CDR1 is MDHEN and CDR2 is SYDVKM. The CDR3 region has the DNA TGTGCCAGCAGCCCCACTCGGGAGGGCACTGAAGCTTTCTTT. Protein sequence: CASSPTREGTEAFF.

The chain carries TRBV5-1 and TRBJ2-7; 10 bases are a match to TRBD1. CDR1 is SGHRS, CDR2 YFSETQ, per germline. The CDR3 length is 15 residues. Losses at the gene ends were 4 bases for V and 1 base for J; bases not matched to a gene: 5. In DNA, the CDR3 is TGCGCCAGCAGCCCCGGGGACAGGGGTTCCTACGAGCAGTACTTC. It codes for CASSPGDRGSYEQYF.

CDR3 DNA: TGTGCCACCAGCAGAGGCGGCAGCGAGACCCAGTACTTC. Amino acids: CATSRGGSETQYF. The chain has TRBV15 and TRBJ2-5; no firm D call. This CDR3 spans 13 amino acids. Trimming stripped 1 base from V and 5 bases from J, with 8 bases between. Germline CDR1 reads LNHNV; CDR2 reads YYDKDF (reference sequence).

The chain carries TRBV18 and TRBJ1-5, with 9 bases matching TRBD1. Germline V lookup: CDR1 KGHSH, CDR2 LQKENI. The junction had 5 bases not matched to a gene; V was cut back by 3 bases and J by 5 bases. The CDR3 spans 15 residues. This CDR3 is CASSPQDRGHQPQHF. CDR3 coding DNA: TGTGCCAGCTCACCGCAGGACAGGGGTCATCAGCCCCAGCATTTT.